Below are 25 T cell receptor beta chains sequenced from a single sample in a study of cytomegalovirus exposure and HLA in healthy donors. 13 Jbeta primers and 60 Vbeta primers were used for the PCR. TCRdb keeps only in-frame clones here, not all; method: immunoSEQ multiplex PCR. In the table there are around 170,000 clones, roughly 70% of which are singletons. The sequencing input was PBMCs. The origin of the receptors is a girl aged 5-17 years in good health and CMV-seronegative.

The rearrangement links TRBV7-2 to TRBJ1-1; no clear D. V lost 1 base to trimming and J lost 4 bases, with 13 bases between them. This CDR3 comprises 15 residues. Germline-derived CDR1 and CDR2 are SGHTA and FQGNSA. The CDR3 here is CASSLEARAGTEAFF. The DNA of the CDR3 is TGTGCCAGCAGCTTAGAGGCGCGGGCGGGCACTGAAGCTTTCTTT.

The chain employs TRBV5-1 and TRBJ2-2; D is ambiguous. CDR3 length: 13 residues. The V end was cut by 9 bases, the J end by 4 bases, with 13 bases between. The germline CDR1 and CDR2 sequences are SGHRS and YFSETQ. CDR3 protein: CATLVPSTGELFF. The CDR3 nucleotides are TGCGCCACCCTTGTCCCTAGCACCGGGGAGCTGTTTTTT.

CDR3 DNA sequence: TGCAGCGGGACAGGAGACTCCTACGAGCAGTACTTC. Its translation: CSGTGDSYEQYF. The chain links TRBV29-1 to TRBJ2-7, with 7 bases lining up with TRBD1. J lost 0 bases, V lost 7 bases, and 3 bases had no gene match. Looked up from germline, CDR1 is SQVTM and CDR2 is ANQGSEA. The CDR3 runs 12 residues.

This chain uses TRBV30 with TRBJ1-4, with 7 nucleotides matching TRBD1. V was pared by 2 bases and J by 8 bases, with 11 bases of the junction left unmatched. Germline V gives CDR1 GTSNPN, CDR2 SVGIG (reference sequence). The CDR3 contains 15 residues. The CDR3 DNA is TGTGCCTGGAGTTCCTACCAGGGGGTAACGGAAAAACTGTTTTTT. It yields the protein CAWSSYQGVTEKLFF.

This clone has just a few counts. The chain recombines TRBV9 with TRBJ2-7; D perhaps matches TRBD1 (6 bases). The germline V gene has CDR1 SGDLS and CDR2 YYNGEE. Trimming took off 5 bases at V and 2 bases at J, with 17 bases between the two ends. The CDR3 is 15 amino acids. The CDR3 bases are TGTGCCAGCAGTAAACTCCAGGGGCCAACCTACGAGCAGTACTTC. Residues: CASSKLQGPTYEQYF.

The chain has TRBV19 and TRBJ1-5; 8 positions match TRBD1. V lost 6 bases and J lost 5; bases outside the gene matches: 6. This CDR3 comprises 14 residues. Germline V gene sequence: CDR1 LNHDA, CDR2 SQIVND (reference sequence). CDR3 in DNA: TGTGCCAGTAGACGACAGGGGCAGTATCAGCCCCAGCATTTT. Protein product: CASRRQGQYQPQHF.

This chain uses TRBV19 with TRBJ2-3, with D possibly being TRBD1 (5 bases). In germline, CDR1 is LNHDA, CDR2 SQIVND (reference sequence). V was pared by 5 bases and J by 5 bases, with 8 bases between. The CDR3 loop spans 12 amino acids. The chain's CDR3 is CASSDDRDTQYF. As DNA, the CDR3 is TGTGCCAGTAGTGACGACAGAGATACGCAGTATTTT. The complete variable domain, with remaining parts taken from reference TRBV19 and TRBJ2-3, reads DGGITQSPKYLFRKEGQNVTLSCEQNLNHDAMYWYRQDPGQGLRLIYYSQIVNDFQKGDIAEGYSVSREKKESFPLTVTSAQKNPTAFYLCASSDDRDTQYFGPGTRLTVL.

About this clone itself: Other DNA sequences of this sample code for an identical CDR3. The chain couples TRBV28 to TRBJ1-5; D might be TRBD1 (5 bases). The CDR3 runs 15 residues. The V and J ends lost 5 bases and 10 bases respectively, with 21 bases between them. The germline V gene has CDR1 MDHEN and CDR2 SYDVKM. CDR3 protein: CASSLPPGGFQPQHF. As DNA, the CDR3 is TGTGCCAGCAGTCTTCCGCCGGGGGGGTTTCAACCCCAGCATTTT.

J is TRBJ1-2 and V is TRBV2; D is unresolved. Germline V gene lookup returns CDR1 SNHLY and CDR2 FYNNEI. V lost 7 bases to trimming and J lost 2 bases, with 5 bases between them. This CDR3 is 11 amino acids long. CDR3 in amino acids: CASTRNYGYTF. CDR3 DNA sequence: TGTGCCAGCACTAGGAACTATGGCTACACCTTC. The full variable domain, with the rest looked up from reference TRBV2 and TRBJ1-2, is EPEVTQTPSHQVTQMGQEVILRCVPISNHLYFYWYRQILGQKVEFLVSFYNNEISEKSEIFDDQFSVERPDGSNFTLKIRSTKLEDSAMYFCASTRNYGYTFGSGTRLTVV.

The chain is built from TRBV6-5 and TRBJ1-2; 9 positions match TRBD1. CDR1 and CDR2 from the germline V gene are MNHEY and SVGAGI. The V segment lost 6 bases and the J segment 6 bases; nucleotides outside the gene matches: 8. This CDR3 has 14 amino acids. CDR3 in DNA: TGTGCCAGCAGGTACCCGGGACAGGGTCATGGCTACACCTTC. Amino acid sequence: CASRYPGQGHGYTF.

This clone was seen a few times. The V gene is TRBV5-1, the J gene TRBJ1-1; D is perhaps TRBD1 (5 bases). Trimming removed 4 bases at V and 1 base at J, with 20 bases between. CDR1 and CDR2 from the germline V gene are SGHRS and YFSETQ. CDR3 size: 17 residues. CDR3 sequence reads: CASSIVTRGIANTEAFF. The CDR3 region has the DNA TGCGCCAGCAGCATTGTTACCCGGGGGATTGCGAACACTGAAGCTTTCTTT.

The chain is built from TRBV7-7 and TRBJ1-3; no reliable D call. The CDR3 has 14 amino acids. V lost 2 bases and J 0 bases, leaving 5 bases between the germline ends. The germline V gene has CDR1 SSHAT and CDR2 FNYEAQ (reference sequence). CDR3 DNA: TGTGCCAGCAGCTTAACATACTCTGGAAACACCATATATTTT. Translation: CASSLTYSGNTIYF.

Remarks on this clone: This specimen includes other DNA sequences encoding the same CDR3. The chain joins TRBV7-9 to TRBJ2-7; D might be TRBD2 (6 bases). This CDR3 has 13 residues. Between the trimmed V and J ends, which lost 5 bases and 1 base, there was a span of 9 bases. CDR1 SEHNR and CDR2 FQNEAQ come from the germline V gene (reference sequence). The CDR3 protein is CASSRDSSYEQYF. CDR3 bases: TGTGCCAGCAGCCGGGACTCATCCTACGAGCAGTACTTC.

The chain has TRBV27 and TRBJ1-1, with 8 bases matching TRBD1. CDR1 and CDR2 from the germline V gene are MNHEY and SMNVEV (reference sequence). This CDR3 is 15 amino acids long. V was clipped by 5 bases and J by 5 bases; unmatched bases: 10. CDR3 in amino acids: CASSGRQGRKTEAFF. DNA of the CDR3: TGTGCCAGCAGTGGACGACAGGGGAGGAAGACTGAAGCTTTCTTT.

The gene calls are TRBV6-1 and TRBJ1-1; TRBD1 agrees at 7 bases. After removal of 6 bases from V and 4 bases from J, the junction contained 5 bases not matched to a gene. This CDR3 is 13 amino acids long. Germline lookup yields CDR1 MNHNS and CDR2 SASEGT. The CDR3 DNA follows: TGTGCCAGCAGGGACAGGTGGGTCACTGAAGCTTTCTTT. Translation: CASRDRWVTEAFF.

The CDR3 bases are TGTGCCAGCAGCTCGACTTGGGACAGGGTTGGAACCTACGAGCAGTACTTC. Translating gives CASSSTWDRVGTYEQYF. The chain couples TRBV7-9 to TRBJ2-7; TRBD1 aligns across 9 bases. This CDR3 comprises 17 residues. V shed 4 bases, J shed 2 bases, and the junction held 12 bases outside the gene matches. CDR1 and CDR2 (germline): SEHNR, FQNEAQ (reference sequence).

The rearrangement links TRBV5-1 to TRBJ1-2; maybe TRBD1 (5 bases). V was clipped by 1 base and J by 3 bases, with 13 bases between them. Germline V gene data show CDR1 as SGHRS and CDR2 as YFSETQ. The CDR3 spans 15 residues. The chain's CDR3 is CASSLSGGIDYGYTF. In DNA form, the CDR3 reads TGCGCCAGCAGCTTGTCTGGGGGGATCGACTATGGCTACACCTTC.

The chain joins TRBV9 to TRBJ1-2; 8 bases match TRBD1. Germline trimming cut 2 bases from V and 7 bases from J; bases unmatched to any gene: 4. The CDR3 runs 13 residues. Germline CDR1 is SGDLS and CDR2 is YYNGEE. CDR3 coding DNA: TGTGCCAGCAGCGTCGGACAGGGTGGTGGCTACACCTTC. Encoded protein: CASSVGQGGGYTF.

The chain's CDR3 is CASSQPGGVDEQYF. DNA for the CDR3: TGCGCCAGCAGCCAACCGGGGGGGGTGGACGAGCAGTACTTC. This chain links TRBV4-1 with TRBJ2-7; 8 positions match TRBD2. In germline, CDR1 is MGHRA, CDR2 YSYEKL. CDR3 length equals 14 residues. The V gene end was trimmed by 2 bases and the J gene end by 5 bases; junction bases not matched to a gene: 5.

This clone was seen more than once but under ten times. J is TRBJ1-3 and V is TRBV5-1, with D unclear. The CDR3 sequence is 17 residues long. V was clipped by 1 base and J by 2 bases, with 16 bases between them. CDR1 is SGHRS, CDR2 YFSETQ, per germline. This CDR3 reads CASSLYRRDNTGNTIYF. Written as DNA, the CDR3 is TGCGCCAGCAGCTTGTACCGTCGTGACAATACTGGAAACACCATATATTTT.

The table lists this clone with a count of one. This chain connects TRBV2 to TRBJ1-5; the match to TRBD1 covers 7 bases. This CDR3 comprises 14 residues. V shed 4 bases and J 2 bases; nucleotides not matched to a gene: 2. Germline assignment: CDR1 SNHLY and CDR2 FYNNEI. CDR3 coding DNA: TGTGCCAGCAGTGGACAGGGCCGCAATCAGCCCCAGCATTTT. Translated, it gives CASSGQGRNQPQHF. The whole variable domain, remainder taken from reference TRBV2 and TRBJ1-5, is EPEVTQTPSHQVTQMGQEVILRCVPISNHLYFYWYRQILGQKVEFLVSFYNNEISEKSEIFDDQFSVERPDGSNFTLKIRSTKLEDSAMYFCASSGQGRNQPQHFGDGTRLSIL.

The chain links TRBV27 to TRBJ1-2; 8 nucleotides line up with TRBD1. CDR3 length equals 14 residues. V lost 5 bases and J lost 6; bases outside the gene matches: 8. CDR1 is MNHEY and CDR2 is SMNVEV in the germline V gene (reference sequence). As DNA, the CDR3 is TGTGCCAGCAGTCTCGTACAGGGGGGGGATGGCTACACCTTC. Its translation: CASSLVQGGDGYTF.

This clone was picked up a small number of times. The V call is TRBV6-1, the J call TRBJ2-7, with D tentatively TRBD1 (6 bases). Germline-derived CDR1 and CDR2 are MNHNS and SASEGT. The CDR3 is made up of 14 amino acids. V lost 7 bases, J lost 0 bases, and 13 bases lay in between. CDR3 in DNA: TGTGCCAGCAAGACAGGTCCTAGCTCCTACGAGCAGTACTTC. Translated: CASKTGPSSYEQYF.

This chain uses TRBV29-1 with TRBJ1-2; possibly TRBD1 for D (6 bases). The V end was cut by 4 bases, the J end by 5 bases, with 14 bases between. From germline, CDR1 is SQVTM and CDR2 ANQGSEA. The CDR3 spans 13 residues. The CDR3 loop is CSVAHRVDYGYTF. In DNA form, the CDR3 reads TGCAGCGTTGCGCACAGGGTGGATTATGGCTACACCTTC.

This clone showed up just once. This rearrangement joins TRBV4-1 to TRBJ2-6; D is undetermined. The CDR3 has 18 residues. The V and J ends lost 0 bases and 2 bases respectively, with 14 bases between them. The V gene's germline CDR1 is MGHRA and CDR2 YSYEKL. The CDR3: CASSQDKTVRPGANVLTF. The DNA for the CDR3 is TGCGCCAGCAGCCAAGATAAAACAGTACGGCCTGGGGCCAACGTCCTGACTTTC.